This entry describes one TCR beta chain. The assay was immunoSEQ multiplex PCR, and TCRdb's table has in-frame clones only and misses some. The table has 40,000 or so clones, over 65% seen once. The sample is drawn from a study of PD-L1 blockade in urothelial cancer. At the level of the study: Males with bladder-origin urothelial cancer made up about 90% of the roughly 29 patients. Prior chemotherapy in patients spanned 0 to 3 regimens. Blood analyses occurred 3 weeks (second dose) and 6 weeks post treatment start.

CDR3 length equals 14 residues. Trimming pared 1 base from V and 3 bases from J, leaving 11 bases between. Germline V gives CDR1 SGHNT, CDR2 YYREEE (reference sequence). The material sequenced was PBMCs, taken around atezolizumab (anti-PD-L1) treatment. The V and J genes are TRBV5-4 and TRBJ2-7, with a weak D call TRBD1 (6 bases). The sequence derives from a man aged 70-80 years with urothelial cancer. The CDR3 loop is CASSLQGNDYEQYF. DNA of the CDR3: TGTGCCAGCAGCTTGCAGGGGAATGACTACGAGCAGTACTTC.